This passage covers 5 T cell receptor beta chains from one sample sequenced in a study of breast tumors, draining lymph nodes, adjacent tissues. Breast cancer patients provided tissue from their axillary draining lymph nodes. A single record per CDR3 protein comes from TCRdb applying MiXCR to the multiplex PCR reads. This sample carries 90,000 to 120,000 distinct CDR3 sequences, 21% of them seen once, and the ten largest clones take around 1.3%. Sequenced material: axillary lymph node tissue. The receptor set was obtained from a female donor with breast cancer. Some clones in this sample may be carry-over from other donors' samples.

This clonotype was seen ten or more times. CDR3 DNA: TGTGCCACCAGCAGAGATTGGAAGACAGGCTCCTACGAGCAGTACTTC. Protein sequence: CATSRDWKTGSYEQYF. The chain is built from TRBV15 and TRBJ2-7, with D perhaps matching TRBD1 (6 bases). V gave up 0 bases and J gave up 0 bases, with 12 bases separating them. The CDR3 loop spans 16 amino acids. Germline V gene sequence: CDR1 LNHNV, CDR2 YYDKDF (reference sequence).

Details on this clonotype: The missing conserved phenylalanine or tryptophan at the end of this CDR3 makes a read error likely. The gene calls are TRBV30 and TRBJ2-7, with D uncertain. The CDR3 length is 15 residues. CDR1 and CDR2 from the germline V gene are GTSNPN and SVGIG (reference sequence). Deletions cut 4 bases from V and 0 bases from J, with 16 bases between. CDR3 DNA sequence: TGTGCCTGGACCGTCAGGTCCCGAAGCTCCTACGAGCAGTACCTC. Encoded protein: CAWTVRSRSSYEQYL.

The chain carries TRBV5-4 and TRBJ2-3, with TRBD2 identical over 8 bases. Trimming at V came to 1 base and at J to 5 bases, leaving 9 bases not matched to a gene. This CDR3 spans 16 amino acids. The germline CDR1 and CDR2 sequences are SGHNT and YYREEE (reference sequence). The CDR3: CASSLITGGPKDTQYF. The CDR3 nucleotides are TGTGCCAGCAGCTTGATAACGGGAGGGCCTAAAGATACGCAGTATTTT. Full variable domain (remainder filled in from reference TRBV5-4 and TRBJ2-3): ETGVTQSPTHLIKTRGQQVTLRCSSQSGHNTVSWYQQALGQGPQFIFQYYREEENGRGNFPPRFSGLQFPNYSSELNVNALELDDSALYLCASSLITGGPKDTQYFGPGTRLTVL.

This clonotype was seen repeatedly, ten times or more. V gene TRBV19 combines with J gene TRBJ1-2; 8 bases agree with TRBD1. Germline V gene data show CDR1 as LNHDA and CDR2 as SQIVND (reference sequence). The CDR3 runs to 13 residues. V gave up 6 bases and J gave up 3 bases; unmatched junction bases: 3. CDR3 bases: TGTGCCAGTAGCAGGGGGCTTGACTATGGCTACACCTTC. Its translation: CASSRGLDYGYTF.

This clonotype appeared many times. This rearrangement joins TRBV6-1 to TRBJ1-5, with 7 nucleotides matching TRBD1. CDR1 and CDR2 from the germline V gene are MNHNS and SASEGT. The CDR3 is made up of 14 amino acids. J lost 0 bases, V lost 8 bases, and 4 bases had no gene match. CDR3 DNA: TGTGCCAGCCGGGGACAGTCTAGCAATCAGCCCCAGCATTTT. It codes for CASRGQSSNQPQHF.